This is a list of T cell receptor beta chains from one sample in a study of CD8 T cells in ankylosing spondylitis. TCRdb processed the 5' RACE reads anew with MiXCR; each CDR3 protein has one entry. In the table there are 350,000 or so distinct CDR3 sequences, approximately 8.2% of which are singletons. The sequenced sample consisted of blood, either unsorted or a sorted T cell fraction (not recorded which). These receptors all stem from a male donor with ankylosing spondylitis. The CDR3 runs from the conserved cysteine through the conserved F or W. A D gene is named only where the DNA matches it firmly. Only some rows state a clone size, as once, few, many or a class for expanded clones.

J	size	D	V	DNA	CDR3
TRBJ2-3	many	.	TRBV2	TGTGCCAGCAGTGACGTGGACTTCCGCACAGATACGCAGTATTTT	CASSDVDFRTDTQYF
TRBJ2-7	.	.	TRBV7-2	TGTGCCAGCAGCTTAGCGGGAGTAGCAAACGAGCAGTACTTC	CASSLAGVANEQYF
TRBJ1-2	.	.	TRBV7-9	TGTGCCAGCAGCTCGGGACCTCAGGGCTACACCTTC	CASSSGPQGYTF
TRBJ2-1	few	.	TRBV5-1	TGCGCCAGCAGCCTCTTGGGTAGCGCGCTTTACAATGAGCAGTTCTTC	CASSLLGSALYNEQFF
TRBJ2-3	.	.	TRBV4-1	TGCGCCAGCAGCCAAGATTGGGGAATGGGTCGCACAGATACGCAGTATTTT	CASSQDWGMGRTDTQYF
TRBJ1-6	.	TRBD1	TRBV11-2	TGTGCCAGCAGCCTCGGGACAGGGAACCATAATTCACCCCTCCACTTT	CASSLGTGNHNSPLHF
TRBJ2-4	.	TRBD2	TRBV27	TGTGCCAGCAGTCCTAGCGGGAGGGTTAGCAAAAACATTCAGTACTTC	CASSPSGRVSKNIQYF
TRBJ1-2	.	.	TRBV5-1	TGCGCCAGCAGCTTGGTCAGGGATGACGGCTACACCTTC	CASSLVRDDGYTF
TRBJ2-3	many	.	TRBV2	TGTGCCAGCAAGCGGGACAGAGTGTCAGATACGCAGTATTTT	CASKRDRVSDTQYF
TRBJ2-7	many	TRBD1	TRBV29-1	TGCAGCGTTGAAGCCAGGGGGACATACGAGCAGTACTTC	CSVEARGTYEQYF
TRBJ2-3	.	TRBD1	TRBV7-2	TGTGCCAGCAGCTTAGAGACAGGGCGGCTGGATACGCAGTATTTT	CASSLETGRLDTQYF
TRBJ2-3	many	.	TRBV5-1	TGCGCCAGCAGCTTGTTTCGTACAGATACGCAGTATTTT	CASSLFRTDTQYF
TRBJ2-1	few	TRBD2	TRBV9	TGTGCCAGCAGCTATTCACGAGGACTAGCCGATGTGCAGTTCTTC	CASSYSRGLADVQFF
TRBJ2-5	.	TRBD2	TRBV7-8	TGTGCCAGCAGCTTAGGACTAGCGGGAGGCCAAGAGACCCAGTACTTC	CASSLGLAGGQETQYF
TRBJ2-2	few	.	TRBV5-1	TGCGCCAGCTCCGTGGTCGGGAGTCCCCCCGGGGAGCTGTTTTTT	CASSVVGSPPGELFF
TRBJ1-5	.	.	TRBV9	TGTGCCAGCAGCGTAGGGGGAGGGAGGAAGCCCCAGCATTTT	CASSVGGGRKPQHF
TRBJ2-1	few	TRBD2	TRBV5-1	TGCGCCAGCGGGGGGACTAGCGGGCCCTACAATGAGCAGTTCTTC	CASGGTSGPYNEQFF
TRBJ1-2	few	.	TRBV20-1	TGCAGTGCGTCAGGAAACCCGCTTTATGGCTACACCTTC	CSASGNPLYGYTF
TRBJ2-7	few	.	TRBV5-1	TGCGCCAGCAGCTTGGCCGTTGGAACTCCGGGACCCATGAACTACGAGCAGTACTTC	CASSLAVGTPGPMNYEQYF
TRBJ1-1	.	TRBD1	TRBV12-5	TGTGCTAGTGACAACCCCCCCGGGACAGGGGGTGAAGCTTTCTTT	CASDNPPGTGGEAFF
TRBJ1-6	few	.	TRBV7-8	TGTGCCAGCAGCCTACTCTCGACGGAATCTAATTCACCCCTCCACTTT	CASSLLSTESNSPLHF
TRBJ2-1	.	.	TRBV6-2/TRBV6-3	TGTGCCAGCAGTTACATACGGGAGCAGTTCTTC	CASSYIREQFF
TRBJ2-2	many	TRBD1	TRBV6-2/TRBV6-3	TGTGCCACAAGGGGACAGGGAAACACCGGGGAGCTGTTTTTT	CATRGQGNTGELFF
TRBJ2-7	.	.	TRBV5-1	TGCGCCAGCAGCTTGGGGCTCATCTACGAGCAGTACTTC	CASSLGLIYEQYF
TRBJ1-2	few	TRBD1	TRBV27	TGTGCCAGCAGTCACAGGGGTCCTCCCCGGCACTATGGCTACACCTTC	CASSHRGPPRHYGYTF
TRBJ1-1	few	.	TRBV18	TGTGCCAGCTCAAAGGCAGGGACCCCTCAAGGGGACACTGAAGCTTTCTTT	CASSKAGTPQGDTEAFF
TRBJ2-2	many	TRBD2	TRBV29-1	TGCAGCGTTGCGGGAGGGACTAGCGGGATTTTGGGCACCGGGGAGCTGTTTTTT	CSVAGGTSGILGTGELFF
TRBJ2-7	.	.	TRBV10-2	TGCGCCGGATCACAGGGCTACGAGCAGTACTTC	CAGSQGYEQYF
TRBJ1-1	few	.	TRBV4-1	TGCGCCAGCAGCCGCCTCGCGAGGACTGAAGCTTTCTTT	CASSRLARTEAFF
TRBJ2-2	few	.	TRBV28	TGTGCCAGCAGTTCCTGGGGGGCGGAGCTGTTTTTT	CASSSWGAELFF
TRBJ2-3	many	.	TRBV20-1	TGCAGTGCTAGAGATTTCGCTACCCACGAACAGGATACGCAGTATTTT	CSARDFATHEQDTQYF
TRBJ2-7	.	.	TRBV18	TGTGCCAGCTCACCTAGCGGCAGGCGGACCTACGAGCAGTACTTC	CASSPSGRRTYEQYF
TRBJ2-7	.	.	TRBV12-3/TRBV12-4	TGTGCCAGCAGTTTCGGACAGAGAACCTACGAGCAGTACTTC	CASSFGQRTYEQYF
TRBJ2-7	.	.	TRBV27	TGTGCCAGCAGTTTAGCGGAGGATTCCTACGAGCAGTACTTC	CASSLAEDSYEQYF
TRBJ2-3	many	.	TRBV20-1	TGCAGTGCTTTACGGGGGGCGGGCACAGATACGCAGTATTTT	CSALRGAGTDTQYF